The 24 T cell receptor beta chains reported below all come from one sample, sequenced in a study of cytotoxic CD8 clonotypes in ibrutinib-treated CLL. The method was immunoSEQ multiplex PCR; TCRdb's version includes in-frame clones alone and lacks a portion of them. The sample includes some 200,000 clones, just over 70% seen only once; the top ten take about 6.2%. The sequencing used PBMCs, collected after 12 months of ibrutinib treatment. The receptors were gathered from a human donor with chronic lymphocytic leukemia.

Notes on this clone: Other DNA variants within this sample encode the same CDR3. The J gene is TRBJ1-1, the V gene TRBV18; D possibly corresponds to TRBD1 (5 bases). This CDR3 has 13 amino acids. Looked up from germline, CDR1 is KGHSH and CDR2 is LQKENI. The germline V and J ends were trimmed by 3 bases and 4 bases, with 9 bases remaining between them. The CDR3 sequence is CASSPLGTTEAFF. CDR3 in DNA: TGTGCCAGCTCACCGTTAGGGACCACTGAAGCTTTCTTT. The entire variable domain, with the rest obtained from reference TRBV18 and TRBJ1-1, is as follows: NAGVMQNPRHLVRRRGQEARLRCSPMKGHSHVYWYRQLPEEGLKFMVYLQKENIIDESGMPKERFSAEFPKEGPSILRIQQVVRGDSAAYFCASSPLGTTEAFFGQGTRLTVV.

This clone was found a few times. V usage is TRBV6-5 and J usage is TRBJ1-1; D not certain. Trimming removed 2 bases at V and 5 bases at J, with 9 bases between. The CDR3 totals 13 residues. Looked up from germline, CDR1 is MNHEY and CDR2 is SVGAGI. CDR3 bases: TGTGCCAGCAGTTACAGTGGGCGGACTGAAGCTTTCTTT. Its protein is CASSYSGRTEAFF.

CDR3 coding DNA: TGTGCCAGCAGCCCCACAGGGACGGCCTATGGCTACACCTTC. It yields the protein CASSPTGTAYGYTF. The V and J genes are TRBV14 and TRBJ1-2; D may be TRBD1 (6 bases). CDR3 length: 14 residues. Germline V CDR1 and CDR2: SGHDN, FVKESK. V was trimmed by 4 bases and J by 4 bases, leaving 13 bases between them.

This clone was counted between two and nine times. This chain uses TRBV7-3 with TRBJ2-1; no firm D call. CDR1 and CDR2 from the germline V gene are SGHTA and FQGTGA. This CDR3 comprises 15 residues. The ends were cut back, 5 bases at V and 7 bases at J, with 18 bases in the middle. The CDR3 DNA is TGTGCCAGCAGCCCTATTCTGGGCTACGCTAATGAGCAGTTCTTC. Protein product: CASSPILGYANEQFF.

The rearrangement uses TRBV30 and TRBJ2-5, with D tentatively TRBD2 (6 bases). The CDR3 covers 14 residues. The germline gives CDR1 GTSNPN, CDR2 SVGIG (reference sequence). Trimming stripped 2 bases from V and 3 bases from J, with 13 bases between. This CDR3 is CAWSHPGLKETQYF. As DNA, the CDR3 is TGTGCCTGGAGTCATCCGGGACTCAAAGAGACCCAGTACTTC. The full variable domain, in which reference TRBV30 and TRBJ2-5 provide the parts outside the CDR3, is SQTIHQWPATLVQPVGSPLSLECTVEGTSNPNLYWYRQAAGRGLQLLFYSVGIGQISSEVPQNLSASRPQDRQFILSSKKLLLSDSGFYLCAWSHPGLKETQYFGPGTRLLVL.

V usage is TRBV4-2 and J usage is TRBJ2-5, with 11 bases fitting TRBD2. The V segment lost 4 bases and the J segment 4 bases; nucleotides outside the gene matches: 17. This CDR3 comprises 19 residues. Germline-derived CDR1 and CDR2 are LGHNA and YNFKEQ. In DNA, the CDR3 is TGTGCCAGCAGCCCCCGCCTTGGGACTAGCGGCATACAATCAGAGACCCAGTACTTC. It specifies CASSPRLGTSGIQSETQYF.

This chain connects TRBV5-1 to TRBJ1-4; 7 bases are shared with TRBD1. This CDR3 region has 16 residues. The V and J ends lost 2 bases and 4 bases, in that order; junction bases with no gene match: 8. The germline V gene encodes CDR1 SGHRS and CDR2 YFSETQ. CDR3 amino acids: CASSFNIRQGNEKLFF. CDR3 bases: TGCGCCAGCAGCTTTAACATAAGACAGGGTAATGAAAAACTGTTTTTT.

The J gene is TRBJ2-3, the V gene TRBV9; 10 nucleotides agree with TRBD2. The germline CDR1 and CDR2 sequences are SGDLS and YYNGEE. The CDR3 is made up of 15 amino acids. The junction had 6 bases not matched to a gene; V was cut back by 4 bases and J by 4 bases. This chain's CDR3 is CASSPLAGLSDTQYF. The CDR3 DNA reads TGTGCCAGCAGCCCACTAGCGGGACTTTCAGATACGCAGTATTTT.

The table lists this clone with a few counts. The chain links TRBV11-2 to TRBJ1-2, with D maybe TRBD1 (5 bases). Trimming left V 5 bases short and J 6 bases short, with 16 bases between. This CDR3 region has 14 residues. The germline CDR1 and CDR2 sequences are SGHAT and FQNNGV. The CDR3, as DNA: TGTGCCAGCAGCCAACCCGGGACGTCGCATGGCTACACCTTC. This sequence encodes CASSQPGTSHGYTF.

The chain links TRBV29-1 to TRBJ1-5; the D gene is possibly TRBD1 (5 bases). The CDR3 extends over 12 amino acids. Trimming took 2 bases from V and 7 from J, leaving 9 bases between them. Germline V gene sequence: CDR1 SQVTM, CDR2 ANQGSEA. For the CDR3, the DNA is TGCAGCGTTGAAACCGGGGGACAGCCCCAGCATTTT. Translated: CSVETGGQPQHF.

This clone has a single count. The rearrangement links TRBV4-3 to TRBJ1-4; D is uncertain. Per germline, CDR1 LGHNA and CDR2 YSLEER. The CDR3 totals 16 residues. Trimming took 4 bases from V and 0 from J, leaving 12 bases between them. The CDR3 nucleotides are TGCGCCAGCAGCCGACAAGCGGGTTCAACTAATGAAAAACTGTTTTTT. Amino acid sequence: CASSRQAGSTNEKLFF.

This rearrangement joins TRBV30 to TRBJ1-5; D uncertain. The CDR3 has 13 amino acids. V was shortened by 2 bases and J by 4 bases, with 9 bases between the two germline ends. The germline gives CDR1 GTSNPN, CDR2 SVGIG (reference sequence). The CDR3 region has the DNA TGTGCCTGGAGTAGGGAGCTGAATCAGCCCCAGCATTTT. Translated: CAWSRELNQPQHF.

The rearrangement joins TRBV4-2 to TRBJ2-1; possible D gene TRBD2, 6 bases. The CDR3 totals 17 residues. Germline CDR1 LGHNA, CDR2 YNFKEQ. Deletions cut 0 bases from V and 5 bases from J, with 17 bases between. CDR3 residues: CASSQDGAGGIDNEQFF. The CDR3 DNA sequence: TGTGCCAGCAGCCAAGATGGGGCTGGCGGGATTGACAATGAGCAGTTCTTC.

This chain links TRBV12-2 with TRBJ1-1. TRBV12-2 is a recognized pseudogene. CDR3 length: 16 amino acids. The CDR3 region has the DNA TGTGCAAGTCGCTCCCGTGAGGAGGGGAGTTACACTGAAGCTTTCTTT. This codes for CASRSREEGSYTEAFF.

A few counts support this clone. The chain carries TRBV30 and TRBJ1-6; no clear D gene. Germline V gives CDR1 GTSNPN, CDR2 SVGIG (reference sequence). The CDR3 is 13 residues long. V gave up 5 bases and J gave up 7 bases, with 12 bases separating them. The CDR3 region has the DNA TGTGCCTGGGCACGGACGGGGAATTCACCCCTCCACTTT. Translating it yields CAWARTGNSPLHF. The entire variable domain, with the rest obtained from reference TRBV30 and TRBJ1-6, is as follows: SQTIHQWPATLVQPVGSPLSLECTVEGTSNPNLYWYRQAAGRGLQLLFYSVGIGQISSEVPQNLSASRPQDRQFILSSKKLLLSDSGFYLCAWARTGNSPLHFGNGTRLTVT.

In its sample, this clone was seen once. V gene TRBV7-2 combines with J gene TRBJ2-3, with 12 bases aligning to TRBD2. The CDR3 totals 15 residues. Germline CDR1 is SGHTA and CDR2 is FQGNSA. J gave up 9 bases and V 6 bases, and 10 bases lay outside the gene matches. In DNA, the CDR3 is TGTGCCAGCAGTTACAGACTAGCGGGAGCAAGCACGCAGTATTTT. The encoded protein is CASSYRLAGASTQYF.

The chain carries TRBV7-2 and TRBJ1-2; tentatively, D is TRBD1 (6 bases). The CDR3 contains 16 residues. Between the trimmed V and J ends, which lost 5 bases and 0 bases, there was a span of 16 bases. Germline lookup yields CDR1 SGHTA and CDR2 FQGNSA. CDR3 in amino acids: CASSLTGGQANYGYTF. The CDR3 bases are TGTGCCAGCAGCCTGACGGGGGGGCAGGCTAACTATGGCTACACCTTC.

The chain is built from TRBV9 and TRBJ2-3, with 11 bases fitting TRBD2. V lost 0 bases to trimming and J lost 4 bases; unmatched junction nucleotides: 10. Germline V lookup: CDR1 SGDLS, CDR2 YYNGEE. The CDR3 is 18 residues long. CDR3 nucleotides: TGTGCCAGCAGCGTAGGGGTTAGCGGGAGGGTTTCGGCAGATACGCAGTATTTT. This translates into CASSVGVSGRVSADTQYF. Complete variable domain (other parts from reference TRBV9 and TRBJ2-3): DSGVTQTPKHLITATGQRVTLRCSPRSGDLSVYWYQQSLDQGLQFLIQYYNGEERAKGNILERFSAQQFPDLHSELNLSSLELGDSALYFCASSVGVSGRVSADTQYFGPGTRLTVL.

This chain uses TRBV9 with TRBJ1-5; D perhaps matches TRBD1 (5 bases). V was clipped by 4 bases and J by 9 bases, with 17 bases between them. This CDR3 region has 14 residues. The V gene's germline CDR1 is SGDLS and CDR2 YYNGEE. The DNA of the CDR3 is TGTGCCAGCAGCTATGACAGTTTCGCATCGCCCCAGCATTTT. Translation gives CASSYDSFASPQHF.

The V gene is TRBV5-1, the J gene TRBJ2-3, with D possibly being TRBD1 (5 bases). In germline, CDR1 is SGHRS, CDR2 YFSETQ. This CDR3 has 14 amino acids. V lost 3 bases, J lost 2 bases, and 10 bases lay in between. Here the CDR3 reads CASSSSGPTDTQYF. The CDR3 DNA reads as TGCGCCAGCAGCTCCTCAGGGCCCACAGATACGCAGTATTTT.

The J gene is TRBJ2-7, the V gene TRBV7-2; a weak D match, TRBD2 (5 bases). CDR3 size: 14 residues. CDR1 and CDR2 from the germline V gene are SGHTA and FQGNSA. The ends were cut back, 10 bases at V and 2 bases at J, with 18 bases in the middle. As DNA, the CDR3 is TGTGCCACCGCTGTGATCCCGAGGGCCTACGAGCAGTACTTC. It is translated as CATAVIPRAYEQYF.

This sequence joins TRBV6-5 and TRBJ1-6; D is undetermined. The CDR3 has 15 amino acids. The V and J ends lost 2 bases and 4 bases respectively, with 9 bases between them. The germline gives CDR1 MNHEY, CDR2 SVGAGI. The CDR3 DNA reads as TGTGCCAGCAGTTACAGCCGGCAGTATAATTCACCCCTCCACTTT. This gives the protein CASSYSRQYNSPLHF.

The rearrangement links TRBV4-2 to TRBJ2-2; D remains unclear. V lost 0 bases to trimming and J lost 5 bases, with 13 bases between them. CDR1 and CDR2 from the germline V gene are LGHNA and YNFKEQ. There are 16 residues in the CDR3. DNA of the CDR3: TGTGCCAGCAGCCAAGATAAACACCTTACTACCGGGGAGCTGTTTTTT. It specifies CASSQDKHLTTGELFF.

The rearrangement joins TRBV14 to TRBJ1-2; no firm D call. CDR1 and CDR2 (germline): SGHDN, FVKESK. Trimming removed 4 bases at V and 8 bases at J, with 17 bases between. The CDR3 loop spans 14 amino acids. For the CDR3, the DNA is TGTGCCAGCAGCCCCCTACGCGCTCGGGGAGGCTACACCTTC. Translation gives CASSPLRARGGYTF.